The 17 T cell receptor beta chains given below trace back to one sample, sequenced in a study of blood T cell repertoires in COVID-19. Sequencing used immunoSEQ multiplex PCR; TCRdb keeps in-frame clones, though not all of them. The sample has more than 130,000 clones, around 80% seen once. Sequencing was performed on peripheral blood. The source of these receptors is a woman older than 75 in a cohort sampled during active or convalescent COVID-19.

The chain links TRBV9 to TRBJ1-2; D is possibly TRBD1 (5 bases). Germline lookup yields CDR1 SGDLS and CDR2 YYNGEE. V gave up 0 bases and J gave up 8 bases, with 14 bases separating them. This CDR3 contains 14 residues. The CDR3 here is CASSVERGDGGYTF. CDR3 nucleotide sequence: TGTGCCAGCAGCGTAGAACGGGGGGATGGAGGCTACACCTTC.

The gene calls are TRBV7-9 and TRBJ2-3; 9 bases are a match to TRBD2. CDR3 size: 18 residues. Per the germline V gene, CDR1 is SEHNR and CDR2 is FQNEAQ (reference sequence). V gave up 1 base and J gave up 1 base; unmatched junction bases: 9. CDR3 in amino acids: CASSLVASGVGRTDTQYF. DNA of the CDR3: TGTGCCAGCAGCTTAGTCGCTAGCGGGGTGGGCCGCACAGATACGCAGTATTTT. Full variable domain (remainder filled in from reference TRBV7-9 and TRBJ2-3): DTGVSQNPRHKITKRGQNVTFRCDPISEHNRLYWYRQTLGQGPEFLTYFQNEAQLEKSRLLSDRFSAERPKGSFSTLEIQRTEQGDSAMYLCASSLVASGVGRTDTQYFGPGTRLTVL.

The V gene is TRBV9, the J gene TRBJ2-3; TRBD2 agrees at 12 bases. CDR3 length: 15 residues. V lost 4 bases, J lost 6 bases, and 6 bases stayed unmatched. Germline CDR1 is SGDLS and CDR2 is YYNGEE. CDR3 coding DNA: TGTGCCAGCAGCATGTCTAGCGGGGGGGCGGATACGCAGTATTTT. It yields the protein CASSMSSGGADTQYF.

The V and J genes are TRBV18 and TRBJ2-2; no definite D call. V was cut by 4 bases and J by 2 bases, with 11 bases left in between. Germline values: CDR1 KGHSH, CDR2 LQKENI. The CDR3 has 15 residues. Here the CDR3 DNA reads TGTGCCAGCTCACAGAGTACAGCTAACACCGGGGAGCTGTTTTTT. The encoded protein is CASSQSTANTGELFF.

The V gene is TRBV7-2, the J gene TRBJ2-3; no definite D call. The CDR3 totals 13 residues. Germline assignment: CDR1 SGHTA and CDR2 FQGNSA. V lost 1 base to trimming and J lost 6 bases, with 8 bases between them. CDR3 DNA sequence: TGTGCCAGCAGCTTAGGGCAAGTGGATACGCAGTATTTT. Amino acid sequence: CASSLGQVDTQYF.

The V call is TRBV6-5, the J call TRBJ2-1, with D possibly being TRBD1 (7 bases). The germline CDR1 and CDR2 sequences are MNHEY and SVGAGI. Trimming pared 0 bases from V and 6 bases from J, leaving 12 bases between. The CDR3 sequence is 15 residues long. The CDR3: CASSYSVQGGNEQFF. In DNA form, the CDR3 reads TGTGCCAGCAGTTACTCTGTCCAGGGGGGCAATGAGCAGTTCTTC.

In nucleotides, the CDR3 is TGTGCCATCAGTGAGGATGGGACTAGCGGGAGAGAGACCCAGTACTTC. Its protein product is CAISEDGTSGRETQYF. The rearrangement uses TRBV10-3 and TRBJ2-5, with TRBD2 matching 14 bases. The CDR3 runs to 16 residues. In germline, CDR1 is ENHRY, CDR2 SYGVKD. V trimming: 2 bases; J trimming: 4 bases; junction bases outside the gene matches: 3.

The chain carries TRBV2 and TRBJ1-6; possibly TRBD1 for D (5 bases). Trimming took off 6 bases at V and 9 bases at J, with 18 bases between the two ends. CDR3 length: 15 amino acids. Germline V gives CDR1 SNHLY, CDR2 FYNNEI. In DNA, the CDR3 is TGTGCCAGCAGAGTCCGGGGCGATAGCGGTTCACCCCTCCACTTT. Its protein product is CASRVRGDSGSPLHF.

The chain uses TRBV7-6 and TRBJ2-6; 7 positions agree with TRBD1. Germline V lookup: CDR1 SGHVS, CDR2 FNYEAQ. There are 18 residues in the CDR3. V lost 5 bases, J lost 5 bases, and 15 bases stayed unmatched. The CDR3 coding sequence is TGTGCCAGCAGCCCTTGGCGGGCAGGGGGATATAGGGCCAACGTCCTGACTTTC. Its translation: CASSPWRAGGYRANVLTF.

The chain has TRBV6-6 and TRBJ1-1; tentative D call: TRBD1 (5 bases). The germline V gene encodes CDR1 MNHNY and CDR2 SVGAGI (reference sequence). CDR3 length equals 14 residues. V gave up 5 bases and J gave up 6 bases, with 16 bases separating them. The CDR3 bases are TGTGCCAGCAGTCCCGGGGGAGGGGCGCCTGAAGCTTTCTTT. Translating it yields CASSPGGGAPEAFF.

This clone was observed a single time. The chain has TRBV24-1 and TRBJ2-3, with 8 bases that match TRBD2. The CDR3 totals 16 residues. Germline CDR1 and CDR2: KGHDR and SFDVKD. J was trimmed by 1 base and V by 0 bases; bases with no gene match: 2. The CDR3 loop reads CATSDLTGGGTDTQYF. The CDR3 DNA reads as TGTGCCACCAGTGATTTGACGGGGGGGGGCACAGATACGCAGTATTTT.

Comments on this clone: Other DNA sequences from this sample encode an identical CDR3 as well. The chain carries TRBV7-3 and TRBJ1-1; 9 bases are shared with TRBD1. The CDR3 length is 14 residues. Trimming removed 5 bases from V and 1 base from J; junction bases left unmatched: 2. Germline V CDR1 and CDR2: SGHTA, FQGTGA. CDR3 sequence: CASSPGQGNTEAFF. In DNA, the CDR3 is TGTGCCAGCAGCCCGGGACAGGGGAACACTGAAGCTTTCTTT. Combining the CDR3 with reference TRBV7-3 and TRBJ1-1 gives the whole variable domain GAGVSQTPSNKVTEKGKYVELRCDPISGHTALYWYRQSLGQGPEFLIYFQGTGAADDSGLPNDRFFAVRPEGSVSTLKIQRTERGDSAVYLCASSPGQGNTEAFFGQGTRLTVV.

The table lists this clone with a few counts. The chain links TRBV2 to TRBJ2-1; 7 bases match TRBD1. The ends lost 7 bases at V and 6 bases at J; junction bases unmatched: 12. This CDR3 region has 15 residues. Germline CDR1 SNHLY, CDR2 FYNNEI. The CDR3 loop is CASNQQGGPGNEQFF. The DNA of the CDR3 is TGTGCCAGCAACCAGCAAGGGGGCCCCGGCAATGAGCAGTTCTTC.

The J gene is TRBJ2-1, the V gene TRBV7-3, with 7 bases fitting TRBD2. CDR1 and CDR2 (germline): SGHTA, FQGTGA. The CDR3 sequence is 13 residues long. The junction had 5 bases not matched to a gene; V was cut back by 8 bases and J by 4 bases. CDR3 sequence: CASSERGYNEQFF. Written as DNA, the CDR3 is TGTGCCAGCTCGGAGCGGGGATACAATGAGCAGTTCTTC.

The chain carries TRBV7-9 and TRBJ1-2; TRBD1 aligns across 7 bases. The J segment lost 5 bases and the V segment lost 3 bases, leaving 9 bases of the junction unmatched. The CDR3 sequence is 15 residues long. Germline V gene lookup returns CDR1 SEHNR and CDR2 FQNEAQ (reference sequence). CDR3 sequence (DNA): TGTGCCAGCAGCTTTGAGACAGGGTATAATTATGGCTACACCTTC. Its protein product is CASSFETGYNYGYTF.

The chain carries TRBV7-9 and TRBJ2-3; 10 positions agree with TRBD2. This CDR3 has 16 amino acids. CDR1 SEHNR and CDR2 FQNEAQ come from the germline V gene (reference sequence). Trimming cost V 4 bases and J 5 bases; bases outside gene matches: 9. The CDR3 here is CASSYLLAGRLDTQYF. In nucleotides, the CDR3 is TGTGCCAGCAGCTACTTACTAGCGGGGAGGCTAGATACGCAGTATTTT. The variable domain in full, with the rest retrieved from reference TRBV7-9 and TRBJ2-3, is DTGVSQNPRHKITKRGQNVTFRCDPISEHNRLYWYRQTLGQGPEFLTYFQNEAQLEKSRLLSDRFSAERPKGSFSTLEIQRTEQGDSAMYLCASSYLLAGRLDTQYFGPGTRLTVL.

The rearrangement uses TRBV9 and TRBJ1-2; the match to TRBD1 covers 8 bases. J gave up 4 bases and V 3 bases, and 5 bases lay outside the gene matches. Germline loops: CDR1 SGDLS, CDR2 YYNGEE. The length of the CDR3 is 14 residues. CDR3 sequence reads: CASSAGDRIYGYTF. The CDR3 nucleotides are TGTGCCAGCAGCGCAGGGGACAGGATCTATGGCTACACCTTC.